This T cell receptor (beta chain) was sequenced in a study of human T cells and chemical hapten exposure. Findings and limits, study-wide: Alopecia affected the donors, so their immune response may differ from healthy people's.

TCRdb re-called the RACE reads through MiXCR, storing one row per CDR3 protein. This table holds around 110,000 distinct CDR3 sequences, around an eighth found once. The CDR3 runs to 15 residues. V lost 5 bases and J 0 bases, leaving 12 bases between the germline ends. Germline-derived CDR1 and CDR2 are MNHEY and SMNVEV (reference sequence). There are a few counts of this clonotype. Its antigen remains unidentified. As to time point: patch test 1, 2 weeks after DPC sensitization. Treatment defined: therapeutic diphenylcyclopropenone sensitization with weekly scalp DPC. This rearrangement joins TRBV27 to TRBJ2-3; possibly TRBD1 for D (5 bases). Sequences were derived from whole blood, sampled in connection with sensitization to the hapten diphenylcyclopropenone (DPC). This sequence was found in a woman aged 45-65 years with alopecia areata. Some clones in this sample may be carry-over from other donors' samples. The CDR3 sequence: CASSKQGASTDTQYF. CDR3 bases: TGTGCCAGCAGTAAACAAGGGGCTAGCACAGATACGCAGTATTTT.